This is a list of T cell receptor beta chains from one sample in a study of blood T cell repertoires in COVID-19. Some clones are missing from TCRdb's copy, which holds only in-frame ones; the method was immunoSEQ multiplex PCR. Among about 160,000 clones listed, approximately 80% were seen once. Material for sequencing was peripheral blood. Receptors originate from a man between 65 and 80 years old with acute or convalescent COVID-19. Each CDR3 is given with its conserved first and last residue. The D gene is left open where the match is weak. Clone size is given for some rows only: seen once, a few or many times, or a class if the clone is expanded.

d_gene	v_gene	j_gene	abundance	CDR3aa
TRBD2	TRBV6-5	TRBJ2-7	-	CASSRGTSYEQYF
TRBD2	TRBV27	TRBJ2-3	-	CAAPTGGKSTDTQYF
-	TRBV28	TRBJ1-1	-	CASRGGHKNTEAFF
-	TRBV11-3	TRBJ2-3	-	CASSPGTGRADTQYF
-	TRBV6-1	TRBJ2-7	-	CASSALPPQDGSHYEQYF
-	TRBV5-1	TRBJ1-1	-	CASSLGLNRDEAFF
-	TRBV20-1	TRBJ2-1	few	CSARQGGEQFF
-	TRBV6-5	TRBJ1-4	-	CASRKTDEKLFF
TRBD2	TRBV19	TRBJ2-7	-	CASSTLSGRPYEQYF
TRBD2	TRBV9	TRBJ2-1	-	CASSVEGTSPNEQFF
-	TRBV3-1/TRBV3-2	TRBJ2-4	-	CASSPSWDIQYF
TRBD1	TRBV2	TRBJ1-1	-	CASTGTGRSEAFF
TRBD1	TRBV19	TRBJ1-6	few	CASSSRQGNSPLHF
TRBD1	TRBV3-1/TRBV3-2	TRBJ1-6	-	CASSLGQDNSPLHF
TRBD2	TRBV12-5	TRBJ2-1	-	CASGSQRGVLDEQFF
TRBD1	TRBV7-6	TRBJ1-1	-	CASSLGTGVGTEAFF
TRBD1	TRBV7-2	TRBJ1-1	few	CASSIVTGANTEAFF
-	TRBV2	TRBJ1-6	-	CASSDRVESLHF
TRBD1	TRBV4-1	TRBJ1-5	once	CASSHDGTGLQPQHF
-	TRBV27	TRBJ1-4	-	CASSLAGDREKLFF
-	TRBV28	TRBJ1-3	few	CASSFRYTIYF
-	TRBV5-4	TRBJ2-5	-	CASSLVGGPETQYF
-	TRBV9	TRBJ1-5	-	CASSGGDSNQPQHF
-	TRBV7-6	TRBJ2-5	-	CASSLALRGQETQYF
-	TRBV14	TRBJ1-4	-	CASSQGLSNEKLFF
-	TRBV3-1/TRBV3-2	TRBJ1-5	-	CASSQDGQPQHF
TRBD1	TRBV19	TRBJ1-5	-	CASSRPGQPQPQHF
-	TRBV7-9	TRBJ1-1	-	CASSLDGRRYTEAFF
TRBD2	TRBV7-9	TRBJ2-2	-	CASSFSGGPNTGELFF
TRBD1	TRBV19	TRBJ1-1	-	CASSPRTGLNTEAFF
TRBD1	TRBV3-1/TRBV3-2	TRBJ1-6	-	CASSPGTGGSPLHF
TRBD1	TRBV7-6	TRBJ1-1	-	CASSWGTGMNTEAFF
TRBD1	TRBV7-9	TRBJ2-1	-	CASSISTGTGLSNEQFF
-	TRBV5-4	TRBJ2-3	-	CASSLAVGAGTDTQYF
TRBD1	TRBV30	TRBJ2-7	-	CAWRSDRGPTYEQYF
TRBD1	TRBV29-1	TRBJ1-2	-	CSVELGTGGRGGYTF
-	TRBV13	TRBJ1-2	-	CASSRESGYTF
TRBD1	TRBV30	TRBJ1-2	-	CAWSDLGQGDYGYTF
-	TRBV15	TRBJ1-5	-	CATSRDRGSNQPQHF
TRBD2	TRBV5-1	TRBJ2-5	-	CASSPLAERKETQYF
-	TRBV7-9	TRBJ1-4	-	CASSLPPPEEKLFF
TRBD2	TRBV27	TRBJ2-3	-	CASSGTSGTTDTQYF
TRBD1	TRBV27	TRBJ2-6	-	CASSNQGAGGANVLTF
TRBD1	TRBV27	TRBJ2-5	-	CASSFPRDRGRETQYF
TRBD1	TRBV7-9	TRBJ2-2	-	CASSLNRGTGELFF
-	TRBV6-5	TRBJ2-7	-	CASTDTTRYEQYF
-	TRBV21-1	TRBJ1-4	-	CASPPGGGPNEKLFF
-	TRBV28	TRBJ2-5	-	CEGETQYF
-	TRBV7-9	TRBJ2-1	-	CASSSIRLVAEQFF
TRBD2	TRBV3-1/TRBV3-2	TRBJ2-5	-	CASSRDSGSSETQYF
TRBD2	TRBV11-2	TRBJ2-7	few	CASSDRRLAGLYEQYF
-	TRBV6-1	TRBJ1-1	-	CASSEGGGTEAFF
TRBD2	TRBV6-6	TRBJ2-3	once	CASNHGTNRFSDTQYF
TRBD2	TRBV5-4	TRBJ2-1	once	CASTPSMTGLAYNEQFF
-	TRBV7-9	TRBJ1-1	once	CASSPGRGETEAFF
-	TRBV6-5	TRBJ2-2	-	CASSYSWTAYTGELFF
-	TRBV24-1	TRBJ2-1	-	CATSDLLGGEQFF
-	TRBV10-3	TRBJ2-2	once	CAISDSLTNTGELFF
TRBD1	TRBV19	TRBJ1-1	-	CASRDRGTTEAFF